This T cell receptor beta chain stems from a study of cytomegalovirus exposure and HLA in healthy donors. Findings and caveats of the study: A later analysis linked roughly 17,000 TCR beta sequences to HLA alleles at 0.05 false discovery rate.

Comments on this clone: Antigen specificity is unknown.

The CDR3 loop spans 14 amino acids. The V gene's germline CDR1 is SGDLS and CDR2 YYNGEE. V shed 2 bases and J shed 6 bases, with 12 bases lying between them. Researchers ran the PCR with 60 Vbeta and 13 Jbeta primers. Generated by immunoSEQ multiplex PCR, the TCRdb table keeps only in-frame clones and is missing some. Seen here are approximately 100,000 clones, 75% observed once, and the top ten hold roughly 15%. The sample was PBMCs. This chain connects TRBV9 to TRBJ2-1; D may be TRBD2 (6 bases). This TCR was sampled from a male donor in good health and CMV-seropositive. CDR3 loop: CASSVEGSVNEQFF. The CDR3 DNA reads as TGTGCCAGCAGCGTGGAGGGTAGCGTCAATGAGCAGTTCTTC.